This is a list of T cell receptor beta chains from one sample in a study of T cells in Graves' hyperthyroidism and ophthalmopathy. TCRdb re-derived calls from the multiplex PCR reads in MiXCR, one entry per CDR3 protein. The sample has about 540,000 distinct CDR3 sequences; around 45% are singletons. Sequencing was done on a sample of peripheral blood or thyroid tissue (not recorded which). These receptors were taken from a woman between 18 and 29 years old with Graves' hyperthyroidism. The CDR3 runs from the conserved cysteine through the conserved F or W. The order of the fields is clone size, V gene, D gene, J gene, CDR3 DNA, CDR3 protein. D genes are given only for firm matches. Rows give clone size only sometimes, using once, few, many, or a class for an expanded clone.

clone_size: many
v_call: TRBV24-1
d_call: .
j_call: TRBJ1-1
cdr3_nt: TGTGCCACCAGTGATAGCAGGGTTGACACTGAAGCTTTCTTT
cdr3_aa: CATSDSRVDTEAFF

clone_size: many
v_call: TRBV19
d_call: TRBD1
j_call: TRBJ1-1
cdr3_nt: TGTGCCAGTTCTGGACAGGGGCTGTGGACTGAAGCTTTCTTT
cdr3_aa: CASSGQGLWTEAFF

clone_size: many
v_call: TRBV12-3/TRBV12-4
d_call: .
j_call: TRBJ1-1
cdr3_nt: TGTGCCAGCAGCCTACAGGCCCCGAACACTGAAGCTTTCTTT
cdr3_aa: CASSLQAPNTEAFF

clone_size: .
v_call: TRBV7-6
d_call: TRBD2
j_call: TRBJ2-7
cdr3_nt: TGTGCCAGCAGCAGTGCTCCCGAGGGACTAGCGGGAGGGCTCGAGCAGTACTTC
cdr3_aa: CASSSAPEGLAGGLEQYF

clone_size: .
v_call: TRBV15
d_call: .
j_call: TRBJ1-2
cdr3_nt: TGTGCCCCCAACGCGGACGGCTACACCTTC
cdr3_aa: CAPNADGYTF

clone_size: once
v_call: TRBV7-3
d_call: .
j_call: TRBJ2-3
cdr3_nt: TGTGCCAGCAGCTTATCCTCGAACACAGATACGCAGTATTTT
cdr3_aa: CASSLSSNTDTQYF

clone_size: many
v_call: TRBV7-2
d_call: .
j_call: TRBJ1-4
cdr3_nt: TGTGCCAGCAGCCGGGGGCCCCTCAGCAGCGATGAAAAACTGTTTTTT
cdr3_aa: CASSRGPLSSDEKLFF

clone_size: .
v_call: TRBV24-1
d_call: TRBD1
j_call: TRBJ1-2
cdr3_nt: TGTGCCACCAGTGTCGAGACAGGGGGCGGCTATGGCTACACCTTC
cdr3_aa: CATSVETGGGYGYTF

clone_size: many
v_call: TRBV12-5
d_call: TRBD1
j_call: TRBJ1-1
cdr3_nt: TGTGCTAGTGGTCCCGAACAGGGGATGAACACTGAAGCTTTCTTT
cdr3_aa: CASGPEQGMNTEAFF

clone_size: .
v_call: TRBV7-8
d_call: .
j_call: TRBJ2-1
cdr3_nt: TGTGCCAGCAGCCCTACCGCCGGAGGGAGGTGGAATGAGCAGTTCTTC
cdr3_aa: CASSPTAGGRWNEQFF

clone_size: few
v_call: TRBV27
d_call: .
j_call: TRBJ1-1
cdr3_nt: TGTGCCAGCAGTTTAGCTACATGGCCCACTGAAGCTTTCTTT
cdr3_aa: CASSLATWPTEAFF